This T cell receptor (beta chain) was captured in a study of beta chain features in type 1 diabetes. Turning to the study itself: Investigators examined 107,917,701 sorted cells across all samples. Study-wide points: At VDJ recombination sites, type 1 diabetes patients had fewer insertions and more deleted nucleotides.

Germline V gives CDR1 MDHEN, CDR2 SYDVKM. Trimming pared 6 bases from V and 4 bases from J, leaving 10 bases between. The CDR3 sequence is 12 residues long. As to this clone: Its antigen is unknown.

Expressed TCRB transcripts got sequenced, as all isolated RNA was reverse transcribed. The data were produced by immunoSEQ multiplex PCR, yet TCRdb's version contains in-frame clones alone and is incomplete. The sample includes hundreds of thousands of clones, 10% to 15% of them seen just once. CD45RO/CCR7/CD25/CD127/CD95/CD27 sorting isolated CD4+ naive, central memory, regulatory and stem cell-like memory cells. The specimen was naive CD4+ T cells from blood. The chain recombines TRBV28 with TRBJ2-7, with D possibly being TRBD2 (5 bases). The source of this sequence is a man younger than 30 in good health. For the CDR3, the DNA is TGTGCCAGCAGGACATCGGGATACGAGCAGTACTTC. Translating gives CASRTSGYEQYF.